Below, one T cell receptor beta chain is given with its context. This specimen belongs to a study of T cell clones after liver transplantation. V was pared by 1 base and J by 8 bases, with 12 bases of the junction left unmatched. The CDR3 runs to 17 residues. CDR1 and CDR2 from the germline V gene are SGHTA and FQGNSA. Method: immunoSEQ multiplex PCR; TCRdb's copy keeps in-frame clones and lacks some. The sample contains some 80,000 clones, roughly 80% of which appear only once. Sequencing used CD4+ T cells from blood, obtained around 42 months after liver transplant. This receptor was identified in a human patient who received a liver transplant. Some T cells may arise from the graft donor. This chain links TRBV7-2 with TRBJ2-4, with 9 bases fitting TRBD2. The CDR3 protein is CASSLVLAGASGDIQYF. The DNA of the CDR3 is TGTGCCAGCAGCTTAGTTTTAGCGGGAGCCTCTGGGGACATTCAGTACTTC.